This is a list of T cell receptor beta chains from one sample in a study of response to subunit inactivated influenza vaccine. TCRdb re-called the RT-PCR reads through MiXCR, storing one row per CDR3 protein. The sample contains 550,000 to 650,000 distinct CDR3 sequences, approximately 10% of which appear only once. The source was PBMCs from blood, collected on the day of vaccination. These receptors originate from a man aged 50 to 60 who received an inactivated influenza vaccine. Both conserved end residues are part of each CDR3.

J gene	V gene	CDR3 length	CDR3 protein
TRBJ1-4	TRBV27	16	CASSGYRDRGDEKLFF
TRBJ1-2	TRBV5-1	12	CASRPGDDGYTF
TRBJ2-4	TRBV12-3/TRBV12-4	16	CASSFFPREAKNIQYF
TRBJ1-2	TRBV2	13	CASSVTAGYGYTF
TRBJ1-1	TRBV30	17	CAWSVPVAGLRGTEAFF
TRBJ2-2	TRBV10-3	15	CAISESVREGGELFF
TRBJ2-3	TRBV5-1	15	CASSWTTKGADTQYF
TRBJ2-3	TRBV15	16	CATSRDASGSTDTQYF
TRBJ2-7	TRBV3-1	14	CASSYRGSPYEQYF
TRBJ1-2	TRBV4-3	15	CASSQDVAGMYGYTF
TRBJ2-7	TRBV29-1	13	CSVEEGSSYEQYF
TRBJ1-1	TRBV12-3/TRBV12-4	12	CASSLDRLEAFF
TRBJ2-6	TRBV15	15	CATSIGGSGANVLTF
TRBJ2-6	TRBV6-1	17	CASSPDTAVSGANVLTF
TRBJ2-1	TRBV11-2	15	CASSLVSLSYNEQFF
TRBJ2-1	TRBV20-1	14	CSARLAGVLNEQFF
TRBJ1-1	TRBV2	12	CASNTYRTEAFF
TRBJ2-5	TRBV5-6	14	CASSLQVIRETQYF
TRBJ2-3	TRBV5-1	12	CASSFWSDTQYF
TRBJ1-6	TRBV7-2	13	CASSPQGYSPLHF
TRBJ2-2	TRBV7-2	15	CASSLADHNTGELFF
TRBJ2-7	TRBV19	15	CASSIVGQGAYEQYF
TRBJ1-3	TRBV6-1	15	CASSLGQGPGNTIYF